This T cell receptor (beta chain) was identified during a study of OX40 agonist ivuxolimab in advanced cancers. Regarding the study in general: The costimulatory receptor OX40 (CD134) was targeted by ivuxolimab, a fully human IgG2 agonistic monoclonal antibody. Of the approximately 53 patients in dose escalation, about 20 had hepatocellular carcinoma, about 15 had melanoma, 9 had renal cell carcinoma and 9 had head and neck cancer. Three dose-escalation patients achieved partial responses, one with hepatocellular carcinoma and two with cutaneous melanoma. The paper covers the monotherapy dose-escalation part of the phase I ivuxolimab trial, which included N ≈ 57 patients. Intravenous ivuxolimab was administered to patients every 2 weeks at six dose levels: 0.01, 0.1, 0.3, 1.5, 3 and 10 mg/kg. Patients were allowed to have had prior anti-PD-1, anti-PD-L1 or anti-CTLA-4 therapy, and less than 45% of the dose-escalation patients had previously received checkpoint inhibitors. The point of sequencing TCRbeta in the periphery was to test whether ivuxolimab changed TCR sequence diversity and drove clonal T-cell expansion. In the dose-escalation cohort, around four fifths of patients were male, and the mean age was approximately 60 years with a range of roughly 20 to 85.

In regard to this clone: Its antigen is not yet known. Base qualities are not provided; no much larger clone lies one nucleotide away.

Patients with a history of autoimmune disease or receiving systemic immunosuppression were excluded from the trial. In every dose cohort, peripheral blood was drawn for TCR sequencing at baseline, cycle 4 day 1, and cycle 7 day 1. The samples were taken from a phase I, first-in-human, multicenter, open-label dose-escalation trial of ivuxolimab. Adults with locally advanced or metastatic melanoma, renal cell, hepatocellular, or head and neck squamous cell carcinoma were enrolled in the trial. Before TCR sequencing, CD4+ and CD8+ T cells were separately sorted from peripheral blood. Broad study findings and their caveats: In partial responders in the 0.1-3.0 mg/kg groups, normalized peripheral clonal expansion was found to be among the lowest, especially among CD8+ T cells. After ivuxolimab, CD8+ T cells had more expanded clones than CD4+ T cells on average. Clonal expansion of both CD4+ and CD8+ blood T cells was observed from baseline to week 6 at doses 0.1 to 3.0 mg/kg. Low levels of normalized T-cell clonal expansion were also seen in some patients who did not respond. The antigen specificity of the peripheral T cells that underwent clonal expansion was not determined.

Taken from the germline V gene, the CDR1 and CDR2 loops are MDHEN and SYDVKM. Including the terminal cysteine and phenylalanine, the CDR3 comprises 12 residues. This entry keeps only the CDR3 DNA: 36 bases, framed from base 1. The junction shows trimming of 7 bases on V and 2 bases on J, plus 9 bases between the germline ends. Genomic DNA was isolated from the sorted cells so that the TCRbeta CDR3 region could be sequenced. The immunoSEQ Assay was used to sequence the TCRbeta CDR3 regions. This immuneACCESS table, as held by TCRdb, lists in-frame sequences with V and J called but not all clones. Of the missing ones, under half trace to an unresolved V gene in checked studies; the others have no known cause. This sample gives under 75,000 clones in total; about 93% of them show up just once. Around a quarter of the sample lies in the top ten.

The clonotype comes from an adult with an advanced solid tumor such as melanoma, head and neck, liver or kidney cancer. The rearrangement joined TRBV28 to TRBJ2-7; the D segment could be TRBD2, given 7 matching bases. Specimen: CD4+ or CD8+ T cells sorted from blood, collected in a trial of the OX40 agonist ivuxolimab. The CDR3 region reads CASTGGPYEQYF. The nucleotide sequence is TGTGCCAGCACCGGGGGGCCCTACGAGCAGTACTTC.